Following are 20 T cell receptor beta chains from one sample sequenced in a study of blood T cell repertoires in COVID-19. The repertoire was sequenced with immunoSEQ multiplex PCR; TCRdb's copy has only in-frame clones and lacks some. The table records 150,000 to 200,000 clones, roughly four fifths of them present only once. The sample consisted of peripheral blood. Receptors were obtained from a woman in her 70s with COVID-19, enrolled during active disease.

This chain uses TRBV21-1 with TRBJ2-5; whether TRBD2, the table's D call, matches the DNA was not checked. TRBV21-1 is noted as a pseudogene. The CDR3 extends over 17 amino acids. CDR3 in DNA: TGTGCCAGCAGCAAAGATTGGGGTTTCGAGGGATCAGAGACCCAGTACTTC. Translation: CASSKDWGFEGSETQYF.

The table lists this clone with a few counts. The chain joins TRBV9 to TRBJ1-3; the match to TRBD1 covers 8 bases. This CDR3 contains 15 residues. Germline lookup yields CDR1 SGDLS and CDR2 YYNGEE. V lost 3 bases to trimming and J lost 0 bases; unmatched junction nucleotides: 2. The CDR3 region has the DNA TGTGCCAGCAGCGCCACAGGGGGCTCTGGAAACACCATATATTTT. Translation gives CASSATGGSGNTIYF.

This chain connects TRBV28 to TRBJ2-3; 7 bases match TRBD2. Germline assignment: CDR1 MDHEN and CDR2 SYDVKM. The V gene end was trimmed by 10 bases and the J gene end by 2 bases; junction bases not matched to a gene: 6. The CDR3 sequence is 13 residues long. In nucleotides, the CDR3 is TGTGCCACCTGGCGGGGGATCACAGATACGCAGTATTTT. Its protein product is CATWRGITDTQYF.

This rearrangement joins TRBV7-9 to TRBJ1-3, with D tentatively TRBD1 (5 bases). Trimming stripped 5 bases from V and 7 bases from J, with 15 bases between. CDR3 length: 14 residues. Germline-derived CDR1 and CDR2 are SEHNR and FQNEAQ (reference sequence). CDR3: CASSVRGEENTIYF. The CDR3 DNA follows: TGTGCCAGCAGCGTTAGAGGGGAGGAGAACACCATATATTTT.

J is TRBJ2-1 and V is TRBV24-1; TRBD2 aligns across 11 bases. Per the germline V gene, CDR1 is KGHDR and CDR2 is SFDVKD. The CDR3 spans 19 residues. After removal of 1 base from V and 0 bases from J, the junction contained 7 bases not matched to a gene. The CDR3 bases are TGTGCCACCAGTGATTTAGAGGTTACTAGCGGGAGCTCCTACAATGAGCAGTTCTTC. Translating gives CATSDLEVTSGSSYNEQFF.

V is TRBV18 and J is TRBJ2-7; 8 nucleotides align to TRBD1. This CDR3 is built from 15 residues. The J segment lost 2 bases and the V segment lost 5 bases, leaving 8 bases of the junction unmatched. Looked up from germline, CDR1 is KGHSH and CDR2 is LQKENI. The CDR3 reads CASSADRGRTYEQYF. DNA for the CDR3: TGTGCCAGCTCAGCCGACAGGGGACGAACCTACGAGCAGTACTTC.

The DNA for the CDR3 is TGTGCCTGGACTAGCGTCGGGGATGAGCAGTTCTTC. It is translated as CAWTSVGDEQFF. The rearrangement links TRBV30 to TRBJ2-1; D may be TRBD2 (6 bases). The length of the CDR3 is 12 residues. The germline gives CDR1 GTSNPN, CDR2 SVGIG (reference sequence). Trimming took off 4 bases at V and 8 bases at J, with 12 bases between the two ends.

This sequence joins TRBV7-7 and TRBJ2-7; 10 positions match TRBD1. Germline values: CDR1 SSHAT, CDR2 FNYEAQ (reference sequence). This CDR3 has 14 residues. The V segment lost 5 bases and the J segment 2 bases; nucleotides outside the gene matches: 3. The CDR3 nucleotides read TGTGCCAGCAGCCCGGACAGGGGGGCCTACGAGCAGTACTTC. Translated, it gives CASSPDRGAYEQYF.

This chain links TRBV18 with TRBJ2-3; 10 bases line up with TRBD1. The CDR3 contains 17 residues. Losses at the gene ends were 6 bases for V and 4 bases for J; bases not matched to a gene: 13. Germline V gene lookup returns CDR1 KGHSH and CDR2 LQKENI. The CDR3 region is CASSRLSGTGVADTQYF. CDR3 coding DNA: TGTGCCAGCTCCCGTCTTTCCGGGACAGGGGTAGCAGATACGCAGTATTTT.

The rearrangement joins TRBV19 to TRBJ2-5; perhaps TRBD1 as D (6 bases). Per the germline V gene, CDR1 is LNHDA and CDR2 is SQIVND (reference sequence). The V and J ends lost 5 bases and 4 bases respectively, with 14 bases between them. The CDR3 has 14 amino acids. In DNA form, the CDR3 reads TGTGCCAGTAGTTCCCAGGGGATGGGAGAGACCCAGTACTTC. Residues: CASSSQGMGETQYF.

J is TRBJ1-1 and V is TRBV30; D perhaps matches TRBD1 (6 bases). Per germline, CDR1 GTSNPN and CDR2 SVGIG (reference sequence). Trimming removed 4 bases at V and 5 bases at J, with 14 bases between. The CDR3 consists of 13 residues. DNA for the CDR3: TGTGCCTGGAATTGGGTCCAGGGGACTGAAGCTTTCTTT. This gives the protein CAWNWVQGTEAFF.

J is TRBJ2-5 and V is TRBV19; a weak D match, TRBD1 (6 bases). V was shortened by 5 bases and J by 7 bases, with 17 bases between the two germline ends. The CDR3 is 14 amino acids. CDR1 and CDR2 (germline): LNHDA, SQIVND (reference sequence). The chain's CDR3 is CASSWRTAMGTQYF. The CDR3, as DNA: TGTGCCAGTAGTTGGAGGACAGCCATGGGGACCCAGTACTTC.

The rearrangement joins TRBV20-1 to TRBJ2-1; 9 positions match TRBD1. V lost 3 bases to trimming and J lost 9 bases; unmatched junction nucleotides: 15. Germline V CDR1 and CDR2: DFQATT, SNEGSKA (reference sequence). The CDR3 spans 16 residues. The CDR3 here is CSASRGGQGRVGEQFF. CDR3 bases: TGCAGTGCTAGTAGGGGCGGACAGGGGCGAGTTGGTGAGCAGTTCTTC.

V and J are TRBV3-1 (or the pseudogene TRBV3-2) and TRBJ1-4; 9 bases map to TRBD1. Germline values: CDR1 LGHDT, CDR2 YNNKEL (reference sequence). V dropped 4 bases and J dropped 8; count of bases not matched to a gene: 8. CDR3 size: 15 residues. The CDR3 loop reads CASSPGTGPGEKLFF. CDR3 nucleotide sequence: TGTGCCAGCAGCCCCGGGACAGGGCCTGGCGAAAAACTGTTTTTT.

This chain connects TRBV7-2 to TRBJ1-1, with D possibly TRBD1 on 5 matching bases. CDR1 and CDR2 (germline): SGHTA, FQGNSA. V lost 1 base to trimming and J lost 4 bases, with 16 bases between them. The CDR3 is made up of 16 amino acids. The CDR3 sequence: CASSLVLAGRVTEAFF. Here the CDR3 DNA reads TGTGCCAGCAGCTTAGTTTTAGCGGGGCGGGTCACTGAAGCTTTCTTT.

V gene TRBV7-2 combines with J gene TRBJ2-7, with 7 bases lining up with TRBD2. Per the germline V gene, CDR1 is SGHTA and CDR2 is FQGNSA. This CDR3 region has 15 residues. V shed 3 bases and J 6 bases; nucleotides not matched to a gene: 11. This CDR3 reads CASSFPPAGVAEQYF. The CDR3 DNA reads as TGTGCCAGCAGCTTCCCCCCGGCGGGAGTAGCCGAGCAGTACTTC.

The V gene is TRBV9, the J gene TRBJ2-5; tentative D call: TRBD2 (5 bases). This CDR3 has 15 amino acids. Germline V gene data show CDR1 as SGDLS and CDR2 as YYNGEE. Trimming shortened V by 1 base and J by 3 bases, and 13 bases separated the two germline ends. CDR3 residues: CASSVSQIGKETQYF. The CDR3, as DNA: TGTGCCAGCAGCGTAAGCCAGATCGGGAAAGAGACCCAGTACTTC.

This CDR3 reads CASSPSTGSFYEQYF. DNA for the CDR3: TGTGCCAGCAGCCCGTCGACAGGCTCCTTCTACGAGCAGTACTTC. The chain recombines TRBV9 with TRBJ2-7; TRBD1 is a possible D gene (6 bases). V was clipped by 4 bases and J by 3 bases, with 17 bases between them. The CDR3 runs to 15 residues. Per the germline V gene, CDR1 is SGDLS and CDR2 is YYNGEE.

CDR3 residues: CASSKLAGGVHEQYF. The DNA for the CDR3 is TGTGCCAGTAGTAAATTAGCGGGAGGGGTACACGAGCAGTACTTC. The chain links TRBV19 to TRBJ2-7; 11 nucleotides agree with TRBD2. The length of the CDR3 is 15 residues. Germline V CDR1 and CDR2: LNHDA, SQIVND (reference sequence). V shed 4 bases and J 5 bases; nucleotides not matched to a gene: 7.

The rearrangement links TRBV7-2 to TRBJ2-3; TRBD2 agrees at 8 bases. The V and J ends lost 7 bases and 3 bases, in that order; junction bases with no gene match: 9. CDR3 length equals 15 residues. CDR1 SGHTA and CDR2 FQGNSA come from the germline V gene. CDR3 residues: CASTSRGRTTDTQYF. In DNA, the CDR3 is TGTGCCAGCACCTCCCGCGGGAGGACGACAGATACGCAGTATTTT.